These 25 T cell receptor beta chains were sequenced from one sample in a study of shared clonotypes between healthy human individuals. Clones were sequenced by immunoSEQ multiplex PCR, and TCRdb holds only the in-frame ones, with some missing. The table records roughly 2.4 million clones, around 95% of them present only once. Sequencing input: naive CD4+ T cells sorted from blood. Subset meaning: CD45RA+ positively selected. These receptors all come from a man younger than 30 in good health.

V gene TRBV29-1 combines with J gene TRBJ1-3; D gene unclear. V shed 0 bases and J shed 5 bases, with 8 bases lying between them. The germline CDR1 and CDR2 sequences are SQVTM and ANQGSEA. CDR3 length: 13 amino acids. As DNA, the CDR3 is TGCAGCGTTGAAGAAGAACAGCGAAACACCATATATTTT. Amino acids: CSVEEEQRNTIYF.

This chain joins TRBV2 and TRBJ1-6; D unclear. The V gene's germline CDR1 is SNHLY and CDR2 FYNNEI. The CDR3 consists of 15 residues. The V gene lost 1 base and the J gene lost 2 bases, with 6 bases spanning the gap. CDR3 sequence (DNA): TGTGCCAGCAGTGAAGTACTCACCTATAATTCACCCCTCCACTTT. It codes for CASSEVLTYNSPLHF.

This sequence joins TRBV5-1 and TRBJ2-5; 7 bases match TRBD2. Losses at the gene ends were 2 bases for V and 4 bases for J; bases not matched to a gene: 5. CDR3 length: 14 residues. Germline V gene data show CDR1 as SGHRS and CDR2 as YFSETQ. The DNA for the CDR3 is TGCGCCAGCAGCTTAGGACTAGTCGCAGAGACCCAGTACTTC. It codes for CASSLGLVAETQYF.

This sequence joins TRBV19 and TRBJ2-7, with 8 bases lining up with TRBD1. This CDR3 has 18 amino acids. Looked up from germline, CDR1 is LNHDA and CDR2 is SQIVND (reference sequence). V trimming: 6 bases; J trimming: 0 bases; junction bases outside the gene matches: 16. CDR3 sequence: CASSQTGAARYYSYEQYF. In nucleotides, the CDR3 is TGTGCCAGTAGCCAGACAGGGGCCGCACGCTATTACTCCTACGAGCAGTACTTC. Complete variable domain (other parts from reference TRBV19 and TRBJ2-7): DGGITQSPKYLFRKEGQNVTLSCEQNLNHDAMYWYRQDPGQGLRLIYYSQIVNDFQKGDIAEGYSVSREKKESFPLTVTSAQKNPTAFYLCASSQTGAARYYSYEQYFGPGTRLTVT.

The J gene is TRBJ2-7, the V gene TRBV28, with TRBD1 as a possible D gene (6 bases). The CDR3 contains 14 residues. V was trimmed by 10 bases and J by 1 base, leaving 17 bases between them. In germline, CDR1 is MDHEN, CDR2 SYDVKM. The CDR3: CATRGQLNSYEQYF. The CDR3 DNA is TGTGCCACCCGAGGACAGCTGAATTCCTACGAGCAGTACTTC.

The rearrangement uses TRBV27 and TRBJ1-1, with 10 bases matching TRBD1. V was pared by 8 bases and J by 4 bases, with 4 bases of the junction left unmatched. This CDR3 spans 13 amino acids. Looked up from germline, CDR1 is MNHEY and CDR2 is SMNVEV (reference sequence). DNA of the CDR3: TGTGCCAGCCGGGACAGGGGTACCACTGAAGCTTTCTTT. Translated: CASRDRGTTEAFF.

The V and J genes are TRBV5-5 and TRBJ1-6, with a possible D match to TRBD1 (5 bases). The germline V gene encodes CDR1 SGHKS and CDR2 YYEKEE (reference sequence). The CDR3 sequence is 16 residues long. The germline V and J ends were trimmed by 2 bases and 0 bases, with 9 bases remaining between them. The CDR3 DNA reads as TGTGCCAGCAGCTTTCAGGGAGGCTCCTATAATTCACCCCTCCACTTT. This codes for CASSFQGGSYNSPLHF.

The count of this clone is one. V gene TRBV7-9 combines with J gene TRBJ2-5; D is uncertain. Trimming took 5 bases from V and 4 from J, leaving 11 bases between them. Germline CDR1 is SEHNR and CDR2 is FQNEAQ (reference sequence). The CDR3 is 13 residues long. CDR3 residues: CASSGLLIETQYF. The CDR3 DNA is TGTGCCAGCAGCGGGCTGTTGATAGAGACCCAGTACTTC.

The chain combines TRBV6-6 with TRBJ2-2; TRBD2 agrees at 7 bases. J gave up 7 bases and V 2 bases, and 7 bases lay outside the gene matches. Germline V CDR1 and CDR2: MNHNY, SVGAGI (reference sequence). The CDR3 loop spans 15 amino acids. The CDR3 nucleotides read TGTGCCAGCAGTTACGGGGCTGGGAGGGGCGGGGAGCTGTTTTTT. Its translation is CASSYGAGRGGELFF.

The chain links TRBV18 to TRBJ2-5; D might be TRBD2 (5 bases). The CDR3 has 15 residues. Germline V gene sequence: CDR1 KGHSH, CDR2 LQKENI. Trimming stripped 2 bases from V and 4 bases from J, with 14 bases between. CDR3 nucleotides: TGTGCCAGCTCACCAAGTCGGGGAGAGGGAGAGACCCAGTACTTC. Translated: CASSPSRGEGETQYF.

This sequence joins TRBV30 and TRBJ2-2, with TRBD2 matching over 7 bases. In germline, CDR1 is GTSNPN, CDR2 SVGIG (reference sequence). The CDR3 is made up of 14 amino acids. Trimming at V came to 5 bases and at J to 0 bases, leaving 3 bases not matched to a gene. CDR3 in amino acids: CAWASGPNTGELFF. The CDR3, as DNA: TGTGCCTGGGCTAGCGGCCCGAACACCGGGGAGCTGTTTTTT.

V is TRBV21-1 and J is TRBJ2-7; TRBD2, the table's D call, was not compared with the DNA. TRBV21-1 corresponds to a pseudogene. The CDR3 is 14 amino acids. The CDR3 region is CASSYEESYYEQYF. Here the CDR3 DNA reads TGTGCCAGCAGCTATGAGGAGAGTTACTACGAGCAGTACTTC.

Regarding this clone: Other DNA sequences in the sample encode the same CDR3. CDR3 bases: TGTGCCAGCAGCTTAGGAGCCTGGGACGAGCAGTACTTC. This translates into CASSLGAWDEQYF. J is TRBJ2-7 and V is TRBV7-9; no definite D call. V was pared by 1 base and J by 5 bases, with 9 bases between. Per the germline V gene, CDR1 is SEHNR and CDR2 is FQNEAQ (reference sequence). CDR3 length: 13 amino acids.

This clone has only one observation. The V gene is TRBV7-2, the J gene TRBJ2-3, with D hard to call. Trimming took off 7 bases at V and 2 bases at J, with 16 bases between the two ends. CDR3 length: 15 residues. Germline V gives CDR1 SGHTA, CDR2 FQGNSA. This CDR3 is CASTLGHPYTDTQYF. In DNA form, the CDR3 reads TGTGCCAGCACCCTGGGTCACCCATACACAGATACGCAGTATTTT.

The V call is TRBV19, the J call TRBJ1-4; no definite D call. Trimming removed 0 bases at V and 15 bases at J, with 17 bases between. CDR1 is LNHDA, CDR2 SQIVND, per germline (reference sequence). This CDR3 is 14 amino acids long. CDR3 DNA sequence: TGTGCCAGTAGTATAGATCCAACAGCCCCAAAGGTGTTTTTT. Residues: CASSIDPTAPKVFF.

V is TRBV5-1 and J is TRBJ2-3; D may match TRBD1 or TRBD2 (6 bases each). This CDR3 region has 15 residues. Germline V gives CDR1 SGHRS, CDR2 YFSETQ. V was shortened by 3 bases and J by 4 bases, with 15 bases between the two germline ends. The CDR3 sequence: CASSSGAGWSDTQYF. DNA of the CDR3: TGCGCCAGCAGCTCGGGGGCGGGGTGGTCAGATACGCAGTATTTT.

The rearrangement links TRBV21-1 to TRBJ2-3. TRBV21-1 counts as a pseudogene. The CDR3 consists of 16 residues. For the CDR3, the DNA is TGTGCCAGCAGCAAAGCGTTAAAACGGACCACAGATACGCAGTATTTT. Its translation: CASSKALKRTTDTQYF.

This clone was detected only once. J is TRBJ2-5 and V is TRBV6-1, with D hard to call. CDR3 length: 13 amino acids. Germline lookup yields CDR1 MNHNS and CDR2 SASEGT. V was shortened by 5 bases and J by 1 base, with 8 bases between the two germline ends. The CDR3 DNA follows: TGTGCCAGCAGTCGCGGATCCCAAGAGACCCAGTACTTC. Encoded protein: CASSRGSQETQYF.

The chain uses TRBV10-3 and TRBJ2-1, with TRBD2 as a possible D gene (6 bases). The CDR3 covers 15 residues. Germline V lookup: CDR1 ENHRY, CDR2 SYGVKD. V was pared by 6 bases and J by 0 bases, with 12 bases between. CDR3: CAISLDGSSYNEQFF. Written as DNA, the CDR3 is TGTGCCATCAGCCTAGACGGGAGCTCCTACAATGAGCAGTTCTTC.

The chain has TRBV2 and TRBJ1-5, with D perhaps matching TRBD1 (6 bases). CDR3 size: 13 residues. Germline assignment: CDR1 SNHLY and CDR2 FYNNEI. The V gene lost 4 bases and the J gene lost 4 bases, with 8 bases spanning the gap. The CDR3 region is CASSGTENQPQHF. For the CDR3, the DNA is TGTGCCAGCAGTGGGACAGAGAATCAGCCCCAGCATTTT.

As concerns this clone: Within the sample, other DNA sequences also encode this same CDR3. This chain joins TRBV19 and TRBJ1-3; D is unclear. Germline V gene sequence: CDR1 LNHDA, CDR2 SQIVND (reference sequence). The CDR3 consists of 14 residues. Trimming left V 3 bases short and J 0 bases short, with 6 bases between. The CDR3 protein is CASSITSSGNTIYF. The CDR3 DNA reads as TGTGCCAGTAGTATTACAAGCTCTGGAAACACCATATATTTT.

The V gene is TRBV6-6, the J gene TRBJ2-3, with a weak D call TRBD1 (6 bases). This CDR3 is 13 amino acids long. The V end lost 5 bases, the J end lost 7 bases, and 13 bases lay between the germline ends. Germline lookup yields CDR1 MNHNY and CDR2 SVGAGI (reference sequence). CDR3 sequence reads: CASSGPGQNTQYF. The CDR3 DNA sequence: TGTGCCAGCAGTGGGCCGGGACAAAATACGCAGTATTTT.

V gene TRBV7-2 combines with J gene TRBJ2-3, with TRBD1 matching 12 bases. This CDR3 spans 14 amino acids. Germline V gene sequence: CDR1 SGHTA, CDR2 FQGNSA. With V trimmed by 8 bases and J by 5 bases, 5 bases remained unmatched. The CDR3 here is CASSGTGGGDTQYF. The CDR3 DNA follows: TGTGCCAGCTCCGGGACAGGGGGCGGAGATACGCAGTATTTT.

V gene TRBV18 combines with J gene TRBJ2-3; D perhaps matches TRBD2 (6 bases). The CDR3 runs to 14 residues. V lost 3 bases and J 4 bases, leaving 11 bases between the germline ends. The germline V gene has CDR1 KGHSH and CDR2 LQKENI. The CDR3 region has the DNA TGTGCCAGCTCACCCGGACTACCTCCAGATACGCAGTATTTT. Its protein is CASSPGLPPDTQYF. Supplemented by reference TRBV18 and TRBJ2-3, the full variable domain reads NAGVMQNPRHLVRRRGQEARLRCSPMKGHSHVYWYRQLPEEGLKFMVYLQKENIIDESGMPKERFSAEFPKEGPSILRIQQVVRGDSAAYFCASSPGLPPDTQYFGPGTRLTVL.

The rearrangement uses TRBV28 and TRBJ1-1; 7 bases align to TRBD1. With 6 bases clipped from V and 1 base from J, the junction kept 14 bases outside the gene matches. Germline V gene sequence: CDR1 MDHEN, CDR2 SYDVKM. This CDR3 comprises 17 residues. CDR3 sequence reads: CASRQTTTGNRNTEAFF. DNA for the CDR3: TGTGCCAGCAGACAGACGACGACAGGGAACAGGAACACTGAAGCTTTCTTT.